Listed here are 20 T cell receptor beta chains from one sample, sequenced in a study of shared T cell receptors in the human thymus (dated by TCRdb to the early 2020s). The library was made by the immunoSEQ multiplex PCR assay. TCRdb limited this immuneACCESS table to in-frame rearrangements with V and J called. A share of clones is missing; checked studies link under half to unresolved V genes, and the rest is unexplained. This sample comprises some 700,000 clones, 70% to 90% of them detected only once. The top ten constitute under 0.012% of the sample. This sample also belongs to another study, concerning human thymus T cells.

The sample taken for sequencing was thymocytes. These receptors were taken from a girl under three years old with a congenital heart defect. Donor details come from another sample of the same person, matched by shared clones.

The chain joins TRBV29-1 to TRBJ1-3, with D perhaps matching TRBD1 (6 bases). CDR3 length: 12 residues. In germline, CDR1 is SQVTM, CDR2 ANQGSEA. Trimming stripped 4 bases from V and 6 bases from J, with 10 bases between. In nucleotides, the CDR3 is TGCAGCGTTGCTGGGACACTAAACACCATATATTTT. As protein: CSVAGTLNTIYF.

The chain recombines TRBV10-3 with TRBJ2-7, with D tentatively TRBD2 (7 bases). The V end lost 3 bases, the J end lost 5 bases, and 14 bases lay between the germline ends. The CDR3 runs 14 residues. Germline V gene data show CDR1 as ENHRY and CDR2 as SYGVKD. CDR3 sequence reads: CAISDRAGAHEQYF. The CDR3 bases are TGTGCCATCAGTGATAGGGCGGGGGCCCACGAGCAGTACTTC.

With regard to this clone: The same CDR3 arises from other DNA sequences in this sample as well. The chain carries TRBV27 and TRBJ1-5; D is possibly TRBD1 (5 bases). The germline V and J ends were trimmed by 6 bases and 4 bases, with 13 bases remaining between them. CDR1 MNHEY and CDR2 SMNVEV come from the germline V gene (reference sequence). The CDR3 has 14 amino acids. The CDR3 protein is CASRGEDGNQPQHF. The CDR3 nucleotides read TGTGCCAGCAGAGGGGAGGATGGGAATCAGCCCCAGCATTTT.

The chain employs TRBV19 and TRBJ2-3, with 8 positions matching TRBD2. This CDR3 has 21 amino acids. Losses at the gene ends were 7 bases for V and 2 bases for J; bases not matched to a gene: 26. From germline, CDR1 is LNHDA and CDR2 SQIVND (reference sequence). CDR3 coding DNA: TGTGCCAGTACCCCTCCACGGCCAGGCGGGGGGTCCGAGTCTCCCACAGATACGCAGTATTTT. Translated: CASTPPRPGGGSESPTDTQYF.

This chain uses TRBV18 with TRBJ2-2, with 7 bases identical to TRBD1. The germline CDR1 and CDR2 sequences are KGHSH and LQKENI. V lost 8 bases and J lost 4; bases outside the gene matches: 4. The CDR3 is 13 amino acids. CDR3 sequence (DNA): TGTGCCAGCCACCGGACAGGCACCGGGGAGCTGTTTTTT. The encoded protein is CASHRTGTGELFF.

The chain couples TRBV11-2 to TRBJ1-1; the D gene is possibly TRBD1 (5 bases). V dropped 3 bases and J dropped 6 bases, with 17 bases sitting between them. Germline values: CDR1 SGHAT, CDR2 FQNNGV. The CDR3 covers 15 residues. The CDR3 reads CASSFEIPRTPEAFF. In DNA, the CDR3 is TGTGCCAGCAGCTTCGAAATCCCCCGGACACCTGAAGCTTTCTTT.

This clone has just one count. The genes are TRBV2 and TRBJ1-1; 7 bases line up with TRBD1. This CDR3 is 16 amino acids long. Germline CDR1 is SNHLY and CDR2 is FYNNEI. V gave up 5 bases and J gave up 0 bases; unmatched junction bases: 9. The CDR3 DNA sequence: TGTGCCAGCAGTCTCCTGAGGACAGGCTTGAACACTGAAGCTTTCTTT. This encodes CASSLLRTGLNTEAFF.

A note on this clone: The sample carries other DNA sequences with the same CDR3. V is TRBV5-1 and J is TRBJ2-7; 9 nucleotides align to TRBD1. In germline, CDR1 is SGHRS, CDR2 YFSETQ. The ends lost 0 bases at V and 2 bases at J; junction bases unmatched: 0. CDR3 length: 14 residues. The CDR3 nucleotides are TGCGCCAGCAGCTTGGACAGGGGGCCCTACGAGCAGTACTTC. Protein sequence: CASSLDRGPYEQYF. Complete variable domain (other parts from reference TRBV5-1 and TRBJ2-7): KAGVTQTPRYLIKTRGQQVTLSCSPISGHRSVSWYQQTPGQGLQFLFEYFSETQRNKGNFPGRFSGRQFSNSRSEMNVSTLELGDSALYLCASSLDRGPYEQYFGPGTRLTVT.

This chain links TRBV15 with TRBJ2-1; 9 positions match TRBD2. The CDR3 totals 16 residues. Per germline, CDR1 LNHNV and CDR2 YYDKDF (reference sequence). J gave up 8 bases and V 0 bases, and 8 bases lay outside the gene matches. Here the CDR3 DNA reads TGTGCCACCAGCAGAGAGGCGGGGGGGCCTGGGGATGAGCAGTTCTTC. It is translated as CATSREAGGPGDEQFF.

The rearrangement joins TRBV10-3 to TRBJ2-6; D possibly corresponds to TRBD1 (6 bases). V was cut by 4 bases and J by 2 bases, with 15 bases left in between. The germline V gene encodes CDR1 ENHRY and CDR2 SYGVKD. This CDR3 is 17 amino acids long. Here the CDR3 reads CAISVFSGAAGANVLTF. The CDR3 coding sequence is TGTGCCATCAGTGTTTTTTCAGGGGCTGCTGGGGCCAACGTCCTGACTTTC.

This clone was seen a few times. V and J are TRBV14 and TRBJ2-3; TRBD2 aligns across 7 bases. CDR3 length equals 19 residues. The trim removed 0 bases at V and 2 bases at J, leaving 14 bases unmatched. Germline CDR1 SGHDN, CDR2 FVKESK. The CDR3 nucleotides are TGTGCCAGCAGCCAAGATAGGGCTCGGCTAGCGGACTCCACAGATACGCAGTATTTT. The encoded protein is CASSQDRARLADSTDTQYF. The whole variable domain, remainder taken from reference TRBV14 and TRBJ2-3, is EAGVTQFPSHSVIEKGQTVTLRCDPISGHDNLYWYRRVMGKEIKFLLHFVKESKQDESGMPNNRFLAERTGGTYSTLKVQPAELEDSGVYFCASSQDRARLADSTDTQYFGPGTRLTVL.

The CDR3: CASSLTPLGTGDTRNYGYTF. In DNA form, the CDR3 reads TGCGCCAGCAGCTTAACCCCACTGGGCACAGGGGACACTAGGAACTATGGCTACACCTTC. The V call is TRBV5-1, the J call TRBJ1-2; 7 positions agree with TRBD1. V trimming: 2 bases; J trimming: 2 bases; junction bases outside the gene matches: 21. The CDR3 contains 20 residues. Per germline, CDR1 SGHRS and CDR2 YFSETQ.

This chain connects TRBV19 to TRBJ2-5; TRBD1 matches at 8 bases. This CDR3 has 14 residues. In germline, CDR1 is LNHDA, CDR2 SQIVND (reference sequence). Trimming at V came to 4 bases and at J to 4 bases, leaving 5 bases not matched to a gene. The CDR3 protein is CASSTRQGRETQYF. The CDR3, as DNA: TGTGCCAGTAGTACTCGACAGGGGAGAGAGACCCAGTACTTC.

The chain combines TRBV7-2 with TRBJ2-3, with 11 bases aligning to TRBD1. J was trimmed by 3 bases and V by 5 bases; bases with no gene match: 4. In germline, CDR1 is SGHTA, CDR2 FQGNSA. This CDR3 comprises 15 residues. DNA for the CDR3: TGTGCCAGCAGCCCCCGGGACAGGGGGACAGATACGCAGTATTTT. Protein sequence: CASSPRDRGTDTQYF.

The chain combines TRBV5-1 with TRBJ1-1; 10 bases align to TRBD1. J gave up 0 bases and V 0 bases, and 8 bases lay outside the gene matches. Germline V gene sequence: CDR1 SGHRS, CDR2 YFSETQ. The CDR3 is 18 residues long. This chain's CDR3 is CASSLGGDRGKMNTEAFF. As DNA, the CDR3 is TGCGCCAGCAGCTTGGGGGGGGACAGGGGCAAGATGAACACTGAAGCTTTCTTT.

The V gene is TRBV12-5, the J gene TRBJ1-2; possibly TRBD1 for D (6 bases). Germline V gives CDR1 LGHNT, CDR2 FRNRAP. V was pared by 5 bases and J by 8 bases, with 18 bases between. This CDR3 comprises 14 residues. CDR3 bases: TGTGCTAGTGGTCCCCCCCCAGGGGCCCTGGGCTACACCTTC. Protein sequence: CASGPPPGALGYTF.

This clone was seen a handful of times. This sequence joins TRBV4-1 and TRBJ1-5; TRBD1 matches 9 bases. V shed 1 base, J shed 0 bases, and the junction held 10 bases outside the gene matches. The CDR3 has 19 amino acids. Germline CDR1 is MGHRA and CDR2 is YSYEKL. The CDR3 DNA reads as TGCGCCAGCAGCCAAGCTACAGGGGGCGATCCTTATAGCAATCAGCCCCAGCATTTT. As protein: CASSQATGGDPYSNQPQHF.

The V gene is TRBV7-2, the J gene TRBJ2-2, with TRBD1 matching over 7 bases. This CDR3 is 17 amino acids long. From germline, CDR1 is SGHTA and CDR2 FQGNSA. The junction had 14 bases not matched to a gene; V was cut back by 5 bases and J by 5 bases. This chain's CDR3 is CASSPAPRTGPTGELFF. CDR3 nucleotide sequence: TGTGCCAGCAGCCCCGCACCCCGGACAGGCCCTACCGGGGAGCTGTTTTTT.

The chain employs TRBV6-5 and TRBJ1-2; 7 nucleotides line up with TRBD1. This CDR3 has 14 residues. J was trimmed by 8 bases and V by 5 bases; bases with no gene match: 11. The germline V gene encodes CDR1 MNHEY and CDR2 SVGAGI. The DNA of the CDR3 is TGTGCCAGCAGTATCCGACAGGGTACGGGAGGCTACACCTTC. This encodes CASSIRQGTGGYTF.

This chain connects TRBV7-8 to TRBJ1-1, with no clear D. From germline, CDR1 is SGHVS and CDR2 FQNEAQ. V lost 2 bases and J 1 base, leaving 5 bases between the germline ends. This CDR3 region has 13 residues. CDR3 amino acids: CASSLTRNTEAFF. The DNA for the CDR3 is TGTGCCAGCAGCTTAACAAGGAACACTGAAGCTTTCTTT. The whole variable domain, remainder taken from reference TRBV7-8 and TRBJ1-1, is GAGVSQSPRYKVAKRGQDVALRCDPISGHVSLFWYQQALGQGPEFLTYFQNEAQLDKSGLPSDRFFAERPEGSVSTLKIQRTQQEDSAVYLCASSLTRNTEAFFGQGTRLTVV.